The 28 T cell receptor beta chains below come from one sample, sequenced in a study of identifying expanded T cells in peripheral blood. Sequencing used immunoSEQ multiplex PCR; TCRdb keeps in-frame clones, though not all of them. The table has 85,000 to 90,000 clones, around 87% seen once. Sequencing was carried out using blood. These receptors all come from a person aged 18-70 years in good health.

The V call is TRBV10-3, the J call TRBJ1-2; the D gene is possibly TRBD1 (5 bases). The germline V and J ends were trimmed by 3 bases and 2 bases, with 13 bases remaining between them. The CDR3 loop spans 15 amino acids. Germline V lookup: CDR1 ENHRY, CDR2 SYGVKD. This CDR3 reads CAISDSTARNYGYTF. The CDR3 region has the DNA TGTGCCATCAGTGACTCGACAGCCCGGAACTATGGCTACACCTTC.

V and J are TRBV5-6 and TRBJ1-2, with D possibly TRBD1 on 6 matching bases. From germline, CDR1 is SGHDT and CDR2 YYEEEE. V lost 0 bases, J lost 6 bases, and 15 bases lay in between. There are 15 residues in the CDR3. The CDR3 DNA follows: TGTGCCAGCAGCTTGGGTGTCCAGGGGATGAATGGCTACACCTTC. Amino acids: CASSLGVQGMNGYTF.

The chain links TRBV2 to TRBJ2-1, with D possibly being TRBD1 or TRBD2 (7 bases each). Trimming left V 5 bases short and J 6 bases short, with 14 bases between. Looked up from germline, CDR1 is SNHLY and CDR2 is FYNNEI. This CDR3 has 14 amino acids. CDR3 amino acids: CASSFQGEGNEQFF. In DNA form, the CDR3 reads TGTGCCAGCAGTTTCCAGGGGGAGGGCAATGAGCAGTTCTTC. The full variable domain, completed using reference TRBV2 and TRBJ2-1, is EPEVTQTPSHQVTQMGQEVILRCVPISNHLYFYWYRQILGQKVEFLVSFYNNEISEKSEIFDDQFSVERPDGSNFTLKIRSTKLEDSAMYFCASSFQGEGNEQFFGPGTRLTVL.

This chain links TRBV5-6 with TRBJ2-7; a weak D match, TRBD1 (6 bases). CDR3 length equals 15 residues. Deletions cut 2 bases from V and 7 bases from J, with 19 bases between. Germline CDR1 SGHDT, CDR2 YYEEEE. The CDR3 sequence: CASSLSTGIGNEQYF. The CDR3 bases are TGTGCCAGCAGCTTATCAACAGGGATCGGTAATGAGCAGTACTTC.

The chain carries TRBV5-1 and TRBJ2-7; TRBD1 agrees at 7 bases. V shed 6 bases and J 3 bases; nucleotides not matched to a gene: 9. Germline V gives CDR1 SGHRS, CDR2 YFSETQ. CDR3 length: 14 amino acids. CDR3 sequence: CASKGEGAIYEQYF. The CDR3 bases are TGCGCCAGCAAAGGCGAGGGGGCGATCTACGAGCAGTACTTC.

The J gene is TRBJ2-7, the V gene TRBV2; 8 nucleotides align to TRBD2. Germline assignment: CDR1 SNHLY and CDR2 FYNNEI. With V trimmed by 9 bases and J by 5 bases, 12 bases remained unmatched. The CDR3 runs to 14 residues. CDR3 protein: CARGGGGGFDEQYF. CDR3 coding DNA: TGTGCCAGAGGTGGAGGCGGGGGGTTCGACGAGCAGTACTTC.

V is TRBV30 and J is TRBJ1-5; D is undetermined. The CDR3 is 15 amino acids. Trimming cost V 5 bases and J 0 bases, with 14 bases left between them. CDR1 is GTSNPN, CDR2 SVGIG, per germline (reference sequence). The CDR3 reads CAWAEGINSNQPQHF. CDR3 in DNA: TGTGCCTGGGCAGAGGGAATTAATAGCAATCAGCCCCAGCATTTT.

The chain links TRBV5-8 to TRBJ2-7; D might be TRBD2 (6 bases). The CDR3 runs to 17 residues. V lost 3 bases and J lost 1, with 20 bases in between. Germline assignment: CDR1 SGHTS and CDR2 YDEGEE. The CDR3 DNA reads TGTGCCAGCAGCTCTAGCGTTGTCATTGGGAATTCCTACGAGCAGTACTTC. Its translation is CASSSSVVIGNSYEQYF. The full variable domain, completed using reference TRBV5-8 and TRBJ2-7, is EAGVTQSPTHLIKTRGQQATLRCSPISGHTSVYWYQQALGLGLQFLLWYDEGEERNRGNFPPRFSGRQFPNYSSELNVNALELEDSALYLCASSSSVVIGNSYEQYFGPGTRLTVT.

This rearrangement joins TRBV27 to TRBJ1-5, with D tentatively TRBD1 (5 bases). CDR3 size: 17 residues. Trimming took off 4 bases at V and 1 base at J, with 17 bases between the two ends. Germline V gene lookup returns CDR1 MNHEY and CDR2 SMNVEV (reference sequence). Here the CDR3 DNA reads TGTGCCAGCAGTTCACTAATAGGGGTGAGGAGCAATCAGCCCCAGCATTTT. Residues: CASSSLIGVRSNQPQHF.

V is TRBV4-1 and J is TRBJ2-7; 9 bases fit TRBD1. Germline trimming cut 1 base from V and 1 base from J; bases unmatched to any gene: 5. Germline V gives CDR1 MGHRA, CDR2 YSYEKL. The CDR3 has 16 amino acids. The CDR3 DNA is TGCGCCAGCAGCCAAGGGCCAGGGACAGGGTCCTACGAGCAGTACTTC. The encoded protein is CASSQGPGTGSYEQYF.

The chain combines TRBV7-9 with TRBJ1-1; TRBD1 is a possible D gene (5 bases). The V gene's germline CDR1 is SEHNR and CDR2 FQNEAQ (reference sequence). CDR3 length equals 18 residues. The V gene lost 1 base and the J gene lost 4 bases, with 22 bases spanning the gap. The CDR3 region is CASSLGGPLTGGGTEAFF. In DNA, the CDR3 is TGTGCCAGCAGCTTAGGAGGCCCCCTAACCGGGGGGGGCACTGAAGCTTTCTTT.

This sequence joins TRBV18 and TRBJ2-5; maybe TRBD1 (7 bases). The CDR3 contains 15 residues. V lost 6 bases and J 5 bases, leaving 19 bases between the germline ends. The germline CDR1 and CDR2 sequences are KGHSH and LQKENI. The CDR3 protein is CASSQDRPGGETQYF. CDR3 DNA: TGTGCCAGCTCGCAGGACAGGCCCGGGGGTGAGACCCAGTACTTC. Looking up the rest from reference TRBV18 and TRBJ2-5 gives the full variable domain: NAGVMQNPRHLVRRRGQEARLRCSPMKGHSHVYWYRQLPEEGLKFMVYLQKENIIDESGMPKERFSAEFPKEGPSILRIQQVVRGDSAAYFCASSQDRPGGETQYFGPGTRLLVL.

The chain recombines TRBV7-2 with TRBJ2-5; no definite D call. From germline, CDR1 is SGHTA and CDR2 FQGNSA. Deletions cut 1 base from V and 5 bases from J, with 11 bases between. The CDR3 consists of 14 residues. The CDR3 DNA reads TGTGCCAGCAGCTTAGTAGGCCTAGAGGAGACCCAGTACTTC. This encodes CASSLVGLEETQYF. Full variable domain (outside the CDR3, taken from reference TRBV7-2 and TRBJ2-5): GAGVSQSPSNKVTEKGKDVELRCDPISGHTALYWYRQSLGQGLEFLIYFQGNSAPDKSGLPSDRFSAERTGGSVSTLTIQRTQQEDSAVYLCASSLVGLEETQYFGPGTRLLVL.

The rearrangement uses TRBV2 and TRBJ1-1, with D hard to call. CDR3 length equals 15 residues. Per germline, CDR1 SNHLY and CDR2 FYNNEI. V was pared by 10 bases and J by 0 bases, with 18 bases between. This CDR3 reads CATTGPTRMNTEAFF. The CDR3 coding sequence is TGTGCCACCACGGGCCCCACGAGAATGAACACTGAAGCTTTCTTT.

This sequence joins TRBV27 and TRBJ2-4, with a weak D call TRBD2 (6 bases). This CDR3 has 15 amino acids. Germline V lookup: CDR1 MNHEY, CDR2 SMNVEV (reference sequence). V lost 6 bases, J lost 1 base, and 13 bases lay in between. The CDR3 spells CASRGTQMAKNIQYF. In DNA, the CDR3 is TGTGCCAGCAGGGGGACTCAAATGGCCAAAAACATTCAGTACTTC.

The rearrangement links TRBV2 to TRBJ1-4, with D possibly TRBD1 on 5 matching bases. Trimming removed 10 bases at V and 4 bases at J, with 10 bases between. CDR1 is SNHLY and CDR2 is FYNNEI in the germline V gene. The CDR3 sequence is 12 residues long. Here the CDR3 reads CAINRFNEKLFF. DNA of the CDR3: TGTGCCATCAACAGGTTTAATGAAAAACTGTTTTTT. The complete variable domain, with remaining parts taken from reference TRBV2 and TRBJ1-4, reads EPEVTQTPSHQVTQMGQEVILRCVPISNHLYFYWYRQILGQKVEFLVSFYNNEISEKSEIFDDQFSVERPDGSNFTLKIRSTKLEDSAMYFCAINRFNEKLFFGSGTQLSVL.

This clone was counted once. The CDR3 loop reads CATSRELARDTQYF. DNA for the CDR3: TGTGCCACCAGCAGAGAACTAGCGAGAGATACGCAGTATTTT. The J gene is TRBJ2-3, the V gene TRBV15; 7 bases fit TRBD2. This CDR3 has 14 amino acids. After removal of 0 bases from V and 5 bases from J, the junction contained 2 bases not matched to a gene. Germline V lookup: CDR1 LNHNV, CDR2 YYDKDF (reference sequence).

The table lists this clone with a few counts. The rearrangement uses TRBV18 and TRBJ2-3; the match to TRBD1 covers 7 bases. CDR3 size: 16 residues. Germline V lookup: CDR1 KGHSH, CDR2 LQKENI. The ends lost 6 bases at V and 4 bases at J; junction bases unmatched: 13. This chain's CDR3 is CASSQAQTGRADTQYF. The CDR3 nucleotides are TGTGCCAGCTCCCAAGCACAGACAGGGCGGGCAGATACGCAGTATTTT.

V is TRBV6-6 and J is TRBJ1-1; D ambiguous. The CDR3 extends over 16 amino acids. Trimming took 6 bases from V and 1 from J, leaving 18 bases between them. The germline V gene encodes CDR1 MNHNY and CDR2 SVGAGI (reference sequence). The CDR3 is CASRINTGPQNTEAFF. CDR3 DNA sequence: TGTGCCAGCAGAATTAATACGGGCCCTCAGAACACTGAAGCTTTCTTT.

The V gene is TRBV29-1, the J gene TRBJ2-7, with D maybe TRBD2 (5 bases). The CDR3 consists of 13 residues. In germline, CDR1 is SQVTM, CDR2 ANQGSEA. The V end lost 7 bases, the J end lost 5 bases, and 18 bases lay between the germline ends. The CDR3 nucleotides read TGCAGCGCACTAGACGGACCCTACGACGAGCAGTACTTC. Protein sequence: CSALDGPYDEQYF.

This sequence joins TRBV19 and TRBJ1-2, with 8 bases fitting TRBD1. V lost 5 bases and J lost 5; bases outside the gene matches: 4. The CDR3 is 13 residues long. Germline CDR1 LNHDA, CDR2 SQIVND (reference sequence). CDR3 nucleotides: TGTGCCAGTAGTCCACAGGGGGTGTATGGCTACACCTTC. The encoded protein is CASSPQGVYGYTF.

The genes are TRBV11-2 and TRBJ1-1; no reliable D call. Trimming pared 3 bases from V and 1 base from J, leaving 6 bases between. Germline CDR1 is SGHAT and CDR2 is FQNNGV. The length of the CDR3 is 13 residues. The CDR3 DNA sequence: TGTGCCAGCAGCTTGGGTACGAACACTGAAGCTTTCTTT. Translating it yields CASSLGTNTEAFF.

The gene calls are TRBV9 and TRBJ1-2; TRBD1 might be the D (5 bases). The V and J ends lost 0 bases and 6 bases respectively, with 6 bases between them. CDR3 length equals 12 residues. Looked up from germline, CDR1 is SGDLS and CDR2 is YYNGEE. The CDR3 loop is CASSVGGDGYTF. In DNA form, the CDR3 reads TGTGCCAGCAGCGTAGGAGGGGATGGCTACACCTTC.

The genes are TRBV5-4 and TRBJ1-1; 7 bases align to TRBD1. The CDR3 extends over 13 amino acids. The V and J ends lost 0 bases and 7 bases, in that order; junction bases with no gene match: 3. CDR1 is SGHNT, CDR2 YYREEE, per germline (reference sequence). CDR3 in DNA: TGTGCCAGCAGCTTGGACAGGGGTAATGAAGCTTTCTTT. Its translation is CASSLDRGNEAFF.

The chain joins TRBV30 to TRBJ1-1, with 8 bases fitting TRBD1. Germline loops: CDR1 GTSNPN, CDR2 SVGIG (reference sequence). Trimming took 2 bases from V and 5 from J; bases not matched to a gene: 7. The CDR3 is 14 residues long. The CDR3 DNA follows: TGTGCCTGGAGTTCATACAGGGGGAGGACTGAAGCTTTCTTT. Encoded protein: CAWSSYRGRTEAFF.

The chain joins TRBV19 to TRBJ2-1; D remains unclear. The CDR3 is 12 residues long. The V gene lost 5 bases and the J gene lost 4 bases, with 6 bases spanning the gap. CDR1 and CDR2 from the germline V gene are LNHDA and SQIVND (reference sequence). CDR3 nucleotide sequence: TGTGCCAGTAGTGTGGGATACAATGAGCAGTTCTTC. The encoded protein is CASSVGYNEQFF.

The chain combines TRBV14 with TRBJ2-4; 12 bases map to TRBD1. The V and J ends lost 4 bases and 9 bases, in that order; junction bases with no gene match: 7. From germline, CDR1 is SGHDN and CDR2 FVKESK. The CDR3 totals 15 residues. CDR3 in amino acids: CASSPPGTGGGIQYF. CDR3 DNA: TGTGCCAGCAGCCCCCCCGGGACAGGGGGCGGCATTCAGTACTTC.

V and J are TRBV7-8 and TRBJ1-5, with D possibly TRBD1 on 6 matching bases. The germline gives CDR1 SGHVS, CDR2 FQNEAQ. The CDR3 runs 16 residues. V lost 4 bases to trimming and J lost 3 bases, with 16 bases between them. DNA for the CDR3: TGTGCCAGCAGCTCCGAGGGGGTGGCGGTCAATCAGCCCCAGCATTTT. Its protein product is CASSSEGVAVNQPQHF. The full variable domain, its missing parts supplied by reference TRBV7-8 and TRBJ1-5, is GAGVSQSPRYKVAKRGQDVALRCDPISGHVSLFWYQQALGQGPEFLTYFQNEAQLDKSGLPSDRFFAERPEGSVSTLKIQRTQQEDSAVYLCASSSEGVAVNQPQHFGDGTRLSIL.